This TCR beta chain was recorded in a study of cytomegalovirus exposure and HLA in healthy donors. The study, taken as a whole, reports: According to a later analysis, most TCR beta chains associated with CMV appeared HLA-restricted. Researchers reported that three CMV-associated chains were confirmed in vitro as CMV antigen-specific. A later analysis appeared to link common viral pathogens to several of the most significant clusters.

The CDR3 is 11 residues long. Trimming stripped 2 bases from V and 7 bases from J, with 5 bases between. Germline CDR1 SGHTA, CDR2 FQGNSA. Amplification used 60 Vbeta primers and 13 Jbeta primers. TCRdb's copy holds only in-frame clones and misses some; the assay was immunoSEQ multiplex PCR. The table lists some 35,000 clones, about 70% of them singletons. With regard to this clone: Its target is unknown.

The receptor was isolated from a man younger than 40 in good health and CMV-seronegative. This sequence joins TRBV7-2 and TRBJ2-5; D ambiguous. The sample comprised PBMCs. CDR3 sequence: CASSLLLTQYF. The CDR3 DNA reads TGTGCCAGCAGCTTACTTTTGACCCAGTACTTC.